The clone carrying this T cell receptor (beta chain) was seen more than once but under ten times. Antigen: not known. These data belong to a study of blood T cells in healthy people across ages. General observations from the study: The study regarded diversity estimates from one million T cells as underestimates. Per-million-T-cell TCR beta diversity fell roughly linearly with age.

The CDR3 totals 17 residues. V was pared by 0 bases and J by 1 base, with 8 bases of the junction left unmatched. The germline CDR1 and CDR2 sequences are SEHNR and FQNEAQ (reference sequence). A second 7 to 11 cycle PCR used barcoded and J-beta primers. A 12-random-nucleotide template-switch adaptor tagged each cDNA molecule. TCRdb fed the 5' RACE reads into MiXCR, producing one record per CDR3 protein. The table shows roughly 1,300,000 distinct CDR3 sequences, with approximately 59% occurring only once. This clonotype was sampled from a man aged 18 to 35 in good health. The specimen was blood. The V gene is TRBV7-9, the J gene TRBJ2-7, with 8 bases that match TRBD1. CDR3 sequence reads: CASSLAPPGTGSYEQYF. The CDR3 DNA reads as TGTGCCAGCAGCTTAGCGCCCCCCGGGACAGGTTCCTACGAGCAGTACTTC. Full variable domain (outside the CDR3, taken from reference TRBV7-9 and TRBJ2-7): DTGVSQNPRHKITKRGQNVTFRCDPISEHNRLYWYRQTLGQGPEFLTYFQNEAQLEKSRLLSDRFSAERPKGSFSTLEIQRTEQGDSAMYLCASSLAPPGTGSYEQYFGPGTRLTVT.